The sequence of this T cell receptor (beta chain) was determined in a study of human T cells and chemical hapten exposure. Study-level points and caveats: While controls formed fewer of them, expanded TCRs formed significantly more large CDR3 similarity clusters.

Time point reported: patch test 3, about 24 weeks after DPC sensitization. Regarding treatment: therapeutic diphenylcyclopropenone sensitization with weekly scalp DPC. A remark on this clonotype: Its target is unknown.

TCRdb re-called the RACE reads with MiXCR, one entry per CDR3 protein. The repertoire holds tens of thousands of distinct CDR3 sequences, with 11% as singletons. The CDR3 totals 13 residues. V lost 6 bases to trimming and J lost 4 bases, with 9 bases between them. Per the germline V gene, CDR1 is MDHEN and CDR2 is SYDVKM. The sample here was whole blood, taken in connection with sensitization to the hapten diphenylcyclopropenone (DPC). The sequence derives from a woman between 45 and 60 years old with alopecia areata. Some clones in this sample may be carry-over from other donors' samples. The chain is built from TRBV28 and TRBJ1-4, with D unresolved. CDR3 residues: CASRSSINEKLFF. In DNA, the CDR3 is TGTGCCAGCAGAAGTTCTATTAATGAAAAACTGTTTTTT.